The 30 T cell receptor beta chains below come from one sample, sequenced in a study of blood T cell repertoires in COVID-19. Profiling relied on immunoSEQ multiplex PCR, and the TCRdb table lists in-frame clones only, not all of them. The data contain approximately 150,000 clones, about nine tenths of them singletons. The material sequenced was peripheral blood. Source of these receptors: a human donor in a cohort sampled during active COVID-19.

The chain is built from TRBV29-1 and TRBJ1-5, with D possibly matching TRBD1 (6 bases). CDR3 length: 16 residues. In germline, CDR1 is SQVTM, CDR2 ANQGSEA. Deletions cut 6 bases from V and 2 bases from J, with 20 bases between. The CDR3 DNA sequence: TGCAGCGTCCAAACATTCCAGGGGTTGGGCAATCAGCCCCAGCATTTT. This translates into CSVQTFQGLGNQPQHF.

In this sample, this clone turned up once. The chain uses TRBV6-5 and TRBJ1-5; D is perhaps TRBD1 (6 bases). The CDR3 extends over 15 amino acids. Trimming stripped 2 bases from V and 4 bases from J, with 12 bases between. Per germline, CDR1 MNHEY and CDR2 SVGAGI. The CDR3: CASSYGWGTNQPQHF. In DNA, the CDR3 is TGTGCCAGCAGTTACGGCTGGGGGACAAATCAGCCCCAGCATTTT.

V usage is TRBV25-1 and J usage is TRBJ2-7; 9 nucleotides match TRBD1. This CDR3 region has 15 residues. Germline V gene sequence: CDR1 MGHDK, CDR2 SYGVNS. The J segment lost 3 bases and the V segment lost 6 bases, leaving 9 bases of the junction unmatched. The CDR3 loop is CASRPHGTGNYEQYF. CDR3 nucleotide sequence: TGTGCCAGCAGACCCCATGGGACAGGGAACTACGAGCAGTACTTC.

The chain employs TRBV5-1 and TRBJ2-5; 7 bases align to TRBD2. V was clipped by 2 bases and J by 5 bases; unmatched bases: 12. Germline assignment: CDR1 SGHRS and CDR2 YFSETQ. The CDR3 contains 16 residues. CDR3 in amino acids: CASSFGGGRAGETQYF. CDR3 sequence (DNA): TGCGCCAGCAGCTTCGGTGGAGGCCGAGCGGGGGAGACCCAGTACTTC.

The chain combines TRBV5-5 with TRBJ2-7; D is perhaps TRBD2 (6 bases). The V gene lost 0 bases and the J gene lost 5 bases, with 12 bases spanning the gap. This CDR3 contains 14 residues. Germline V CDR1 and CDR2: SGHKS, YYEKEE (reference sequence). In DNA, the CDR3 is TGTGCCAGCAGCTTGGTGGCGGGGCCCCACGAGCAGTACTTC. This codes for CASSLVAGPHEQYF.

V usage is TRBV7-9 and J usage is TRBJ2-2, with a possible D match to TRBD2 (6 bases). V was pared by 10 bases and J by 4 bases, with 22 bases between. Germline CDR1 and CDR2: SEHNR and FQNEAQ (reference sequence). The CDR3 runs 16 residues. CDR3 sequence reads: CATLMSEGRRTGELFF. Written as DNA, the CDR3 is TGTGCCACCCTGATGTCGGAGGGGCGTCGCACCGGGGAGCTGTTTTTT.

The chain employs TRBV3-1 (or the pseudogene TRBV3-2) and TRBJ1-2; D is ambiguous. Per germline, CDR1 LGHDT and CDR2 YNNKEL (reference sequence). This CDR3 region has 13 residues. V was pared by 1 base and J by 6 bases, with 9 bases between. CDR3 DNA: TGTGCCAGCAGCCAAGGGAGCACGGATGGCTACACCTTC. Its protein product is CASSQGSTDGYTF.

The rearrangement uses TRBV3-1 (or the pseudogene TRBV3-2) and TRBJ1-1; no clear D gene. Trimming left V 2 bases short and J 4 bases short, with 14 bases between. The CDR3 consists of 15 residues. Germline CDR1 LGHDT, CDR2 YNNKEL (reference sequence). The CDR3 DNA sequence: TGTGCCAGCAGCCAACCTATCGTAGGCGGCACTGAAGCTTTCTTT. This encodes CASSQPIVGGTEAFF.

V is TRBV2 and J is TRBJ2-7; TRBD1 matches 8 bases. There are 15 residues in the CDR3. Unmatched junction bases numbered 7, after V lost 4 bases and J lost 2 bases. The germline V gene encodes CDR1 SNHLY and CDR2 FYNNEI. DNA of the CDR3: TGTGCCAGCAGTGGAAGGGACAGGAGCACCTACGAGCAGTACTTC. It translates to CASSGRDRSTYEQYF.

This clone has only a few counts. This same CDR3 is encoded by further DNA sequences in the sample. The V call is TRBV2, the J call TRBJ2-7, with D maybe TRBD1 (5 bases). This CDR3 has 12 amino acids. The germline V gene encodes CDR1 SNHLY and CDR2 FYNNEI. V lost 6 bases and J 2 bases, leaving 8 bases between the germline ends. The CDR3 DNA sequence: TGTGCCAGCAGAGGGGCCGCCTACGAGCAGTACTTC. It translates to CASRGAAYEQYF.

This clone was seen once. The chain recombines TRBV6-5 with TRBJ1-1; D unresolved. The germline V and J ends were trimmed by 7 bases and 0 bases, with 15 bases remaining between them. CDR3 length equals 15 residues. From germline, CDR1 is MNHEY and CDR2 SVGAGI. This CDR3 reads CASTLRVILNTEAFF. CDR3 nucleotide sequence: TGTGCCAGCACCCTTCGAGTAATTTTGAACACTGAAGCTTTCTTT.

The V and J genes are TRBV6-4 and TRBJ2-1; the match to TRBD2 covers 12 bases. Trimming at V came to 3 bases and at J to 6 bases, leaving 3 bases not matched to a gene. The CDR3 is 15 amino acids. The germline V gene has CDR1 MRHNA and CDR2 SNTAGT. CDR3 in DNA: TGTGCCAGCAGTGAATCTAGCGGGGGGGCCAATGAGCAGTTCTTC. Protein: CASSESSGGANEQFF.

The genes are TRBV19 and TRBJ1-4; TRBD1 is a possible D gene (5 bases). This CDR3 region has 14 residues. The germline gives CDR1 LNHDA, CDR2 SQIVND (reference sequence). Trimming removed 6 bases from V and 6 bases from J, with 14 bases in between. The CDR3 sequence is CASSPQGGYEKLFF. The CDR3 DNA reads TGTGCCAGTAGCCCCCAGGGCGGTTATGAAAAACTGTTTTTT. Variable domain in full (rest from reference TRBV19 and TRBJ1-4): DGGITQSPKYLFRKEGQNVTLSCEQNLNHDAMYWYRQDPGQGLRLIYYSQIVNDFQKGDIAEGYSVSREKKESFPLTVTSAQKNPTAFYLCASSPQGGYEKLFFGSGTQLSVL.

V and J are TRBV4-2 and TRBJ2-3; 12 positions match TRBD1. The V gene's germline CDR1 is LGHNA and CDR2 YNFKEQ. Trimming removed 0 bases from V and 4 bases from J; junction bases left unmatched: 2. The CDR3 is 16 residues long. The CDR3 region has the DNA TGTGCCAGCAGCCAAGAAGGGACAGGGGGCCCAGATACGCAGTATTTT. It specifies CASSQEGTGGPDTQYF.

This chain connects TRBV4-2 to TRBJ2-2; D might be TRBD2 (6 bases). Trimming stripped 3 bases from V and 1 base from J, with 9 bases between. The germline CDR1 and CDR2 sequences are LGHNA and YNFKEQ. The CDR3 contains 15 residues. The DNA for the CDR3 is TGTGCCAGCAGCCAGGGACTCGAGAACACCGGGGAGCTGTTTTTT. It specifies CASSQGLENTGELFF.

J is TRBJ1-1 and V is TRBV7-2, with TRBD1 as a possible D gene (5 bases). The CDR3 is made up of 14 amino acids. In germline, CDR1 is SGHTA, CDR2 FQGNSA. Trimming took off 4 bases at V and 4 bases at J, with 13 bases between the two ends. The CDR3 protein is CASSWRGEGTEAFF. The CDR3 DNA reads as TGTGCCAGCAGCTGGAGAGGGGAGGGCACTGAAGCTTTCTTT.

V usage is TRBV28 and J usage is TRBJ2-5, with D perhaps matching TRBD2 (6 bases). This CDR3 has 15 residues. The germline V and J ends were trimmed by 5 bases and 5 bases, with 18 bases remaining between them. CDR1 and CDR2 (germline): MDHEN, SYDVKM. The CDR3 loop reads CASSRERWGSETQYF. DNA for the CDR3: TGTGCCAGCAGTCGGGAGAGGTGGGGGAGTGAGACCCAGTACTTC.

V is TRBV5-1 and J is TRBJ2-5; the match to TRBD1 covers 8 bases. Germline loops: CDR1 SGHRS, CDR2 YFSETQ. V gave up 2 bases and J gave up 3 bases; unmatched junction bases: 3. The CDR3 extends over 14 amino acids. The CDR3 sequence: CASSFQGAEETQYF. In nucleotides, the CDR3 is TGCGCCAGCAGCTTCCAGGGGGCTGAAGAGACCCAGTACTTC. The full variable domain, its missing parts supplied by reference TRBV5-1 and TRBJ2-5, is KAGVTQTPRYLIKTRGQQVTLSCSPISGHRSVSWYQQTPGQGLQFLFEYFSETQRNKGNFPGRFSGRQFSNSRSEMNVSTLELGDSALYLCASSFQGAEETQYFGPGTRLLVL.

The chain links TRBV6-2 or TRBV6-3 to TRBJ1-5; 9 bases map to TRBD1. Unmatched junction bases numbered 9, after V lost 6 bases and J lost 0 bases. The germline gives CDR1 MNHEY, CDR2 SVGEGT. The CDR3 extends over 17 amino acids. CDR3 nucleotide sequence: TGTGCCAGCAGCCGGGCCGGGACAGGGTTTAGCAATCAGCCCCAGCATTTT. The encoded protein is CASSRAGTGFSNQPQHF.

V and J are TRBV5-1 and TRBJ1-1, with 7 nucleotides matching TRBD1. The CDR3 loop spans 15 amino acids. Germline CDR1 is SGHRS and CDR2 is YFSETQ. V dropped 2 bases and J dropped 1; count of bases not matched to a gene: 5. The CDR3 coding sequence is TGCGCCAGCAGCTTCTGGGGACAGAGGAACACTGAAGCTTTCTTT. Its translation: CASSFWGQRNTEAFF.

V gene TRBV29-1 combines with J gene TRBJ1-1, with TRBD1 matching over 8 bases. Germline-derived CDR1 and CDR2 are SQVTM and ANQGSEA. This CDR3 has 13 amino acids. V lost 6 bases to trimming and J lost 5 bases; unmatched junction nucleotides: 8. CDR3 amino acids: CSVANTGGTEAFF. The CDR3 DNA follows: TGCAGCGTAGCGAATACAGGGGGAACTGAAGCTTTCTTT.

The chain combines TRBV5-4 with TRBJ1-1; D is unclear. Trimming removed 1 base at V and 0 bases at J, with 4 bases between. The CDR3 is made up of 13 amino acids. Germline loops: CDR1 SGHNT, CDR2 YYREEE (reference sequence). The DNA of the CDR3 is TGTGCCAGCAGCTTGACAGTGAACACTGAAGCTTTCTTT. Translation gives CASSLTVNTEAFF.

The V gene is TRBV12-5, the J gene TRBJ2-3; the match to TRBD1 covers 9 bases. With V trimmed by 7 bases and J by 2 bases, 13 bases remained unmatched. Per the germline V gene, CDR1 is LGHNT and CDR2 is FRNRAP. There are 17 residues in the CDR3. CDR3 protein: CASVPEQGAGPTDTQYF. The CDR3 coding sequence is TGTGCTAGTGTGCCCGAACAGGGGGCGGGCCCCACAGATACGCAGTATTTT.

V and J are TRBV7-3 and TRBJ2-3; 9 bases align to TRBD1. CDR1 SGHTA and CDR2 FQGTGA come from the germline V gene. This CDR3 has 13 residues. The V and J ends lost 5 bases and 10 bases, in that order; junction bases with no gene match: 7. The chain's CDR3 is CASSPPGQGAQYF. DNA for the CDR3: TGTGCCAGCAGCCCCCCGGGACAGGGAGCGCAGTATTTT.

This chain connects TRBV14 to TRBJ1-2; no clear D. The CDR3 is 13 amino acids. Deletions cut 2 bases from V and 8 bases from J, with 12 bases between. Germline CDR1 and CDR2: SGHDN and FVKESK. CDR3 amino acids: CASSQTEVGGYTF. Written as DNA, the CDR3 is TGTGCCAGCAGCCAAACGGAGGTCGGGGGCTACACCTTC.

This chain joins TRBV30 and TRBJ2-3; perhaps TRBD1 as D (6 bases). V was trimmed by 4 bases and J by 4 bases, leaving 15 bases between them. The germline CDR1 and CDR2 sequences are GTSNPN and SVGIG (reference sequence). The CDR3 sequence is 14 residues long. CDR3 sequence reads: CAWNLGGRSDTQYF. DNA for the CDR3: TGTGCCTGGAACCTAGGGGGAAGATCAGATACGCAGTATTTT.

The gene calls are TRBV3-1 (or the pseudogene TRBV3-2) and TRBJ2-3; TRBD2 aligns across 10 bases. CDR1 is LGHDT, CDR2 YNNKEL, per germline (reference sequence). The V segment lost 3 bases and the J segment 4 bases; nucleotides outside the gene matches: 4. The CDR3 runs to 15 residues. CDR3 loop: CASSQSGGAPDTQYF. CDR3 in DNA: TGTGCCAGCAGCCAGAGCGGGGGGGCCCCAGATACGCAGTATTTT.

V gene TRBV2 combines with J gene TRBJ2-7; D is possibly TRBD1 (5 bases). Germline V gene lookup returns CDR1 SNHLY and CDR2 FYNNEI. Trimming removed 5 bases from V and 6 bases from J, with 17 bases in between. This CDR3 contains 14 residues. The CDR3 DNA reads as TGTGCCAGCAGTAACAGAGGCATTAGGGGCGAGCAGTACTTC. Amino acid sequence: CASSNRGIRGEQYF.

The CDR3 here is CASSLTSGGALETQYF. DNA for the CDR3: TGTGCCAGCAGCTTAACTAGCGGGGGGGCCTTAGAGACCCAGTACTTC. The chain recombines TRBV7-2 with TRBJ2-5; 13 nucleotides line up with TRBD2. The germline gives CDR1 SGHTA, CDR2 FQGNSA. The V and J ends lost 2 bases and 4 bases, in that order; junction bases with no gene match: 4. This CDR3 has 16 amino acids.

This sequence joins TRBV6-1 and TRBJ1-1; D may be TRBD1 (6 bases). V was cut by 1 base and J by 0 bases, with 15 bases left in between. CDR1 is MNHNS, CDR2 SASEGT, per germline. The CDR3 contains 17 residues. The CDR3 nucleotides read TGTGCCAGCAGTGAAGGAACAGGGTTTTATGTGAACACTGAAGCTTTCTTT. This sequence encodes CASSEGTGFYVNTEAFF.